A selection of T cell receptor beta chains follows, all from one sample in a study of blood T cell repertoires in COVID-19. TCRdb's copy holds only in-frame clones and misses some; the assay was immunoSEQ multiplex PCR. Here the sample spans about 370,000 clones, around 92% being singletons. The sample was peripheral blood. These receptors were collected from a woman in her thirties with COVID-19, enrolled during active disease. Each CDR3 is given without its conserved first and last residue.

J | V | CDR3
TRBJ2-1 | TRBV29-1 | SVDGSSPSYNEQF
TRBJ2-1 | TRBV3-1/TRBV3-2 | ASSQDGTSGSAYNEQF
TRBJ2-6 | TRBV4-2 | ASSQDATPGEGANVLT
TRBJ2-3 | TRBV3-1/TRBV3-2 | ASSQGLAGGSYTDTQY
TRBJ1-3 | TRBV5-4 | ASSLYGQVGNTIY
TRBJ2-7 | TRBV27 | ASSPFRGPYEQY
TRBJ2-3 | TRBV18 | ASSLGGLAGTDTQY
TRBJ1-4 | TRBV4-2 | ASSFITGATNEKLF
TRBJ1-1 | TRBV27 | ASSPGHGPTNTEAF
TRBJ2-5 | TRBV2 | ASNTAGGGETQY
TRBJ1-2 | TRBV20-1 | SASPQGANGYT
TRBJ2-1 | TRBV14 | ASSLGVWRGIGEQF
TRBJ2-1 | TRBV2 | ASRASGGGNEQF
TRBJ1-2 | TRBV28 | ASSEGTASNYGYT
TRBJ2-5 | TRBV24-1 | ATSDLGQGLLETQY
TRBJ1-4 | TRBV2 | ASRGTGWTNEKLF
TRBJ1-2 | TRBV6-2/TRBV6-3 | ASSSHTRDSEGYT